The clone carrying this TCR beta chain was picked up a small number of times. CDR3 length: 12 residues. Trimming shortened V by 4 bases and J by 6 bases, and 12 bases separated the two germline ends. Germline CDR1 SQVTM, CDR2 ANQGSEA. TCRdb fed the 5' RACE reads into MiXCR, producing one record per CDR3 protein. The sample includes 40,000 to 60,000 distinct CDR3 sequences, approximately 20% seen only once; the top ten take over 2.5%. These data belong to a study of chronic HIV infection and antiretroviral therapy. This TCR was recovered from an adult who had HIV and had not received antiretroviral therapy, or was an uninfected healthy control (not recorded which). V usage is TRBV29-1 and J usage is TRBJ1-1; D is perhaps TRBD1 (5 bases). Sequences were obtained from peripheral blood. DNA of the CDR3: TGCAGCGTTGTTTGGGGAGGGGCTGAAGCTTTCTTT. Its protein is CSVVWGGAEAFF.